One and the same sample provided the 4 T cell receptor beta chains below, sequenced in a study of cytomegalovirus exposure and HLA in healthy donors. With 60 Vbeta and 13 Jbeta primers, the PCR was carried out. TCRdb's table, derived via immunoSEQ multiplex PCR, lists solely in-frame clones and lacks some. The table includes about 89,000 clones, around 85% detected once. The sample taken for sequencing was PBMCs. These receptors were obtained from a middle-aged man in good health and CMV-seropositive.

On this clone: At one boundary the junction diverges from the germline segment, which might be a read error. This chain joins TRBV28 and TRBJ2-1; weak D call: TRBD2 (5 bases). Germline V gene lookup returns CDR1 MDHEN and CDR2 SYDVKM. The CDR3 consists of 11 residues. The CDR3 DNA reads TGTGCCAGCAATTTAGAGGGCCAGCAGTTCTTC. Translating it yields CASNLEGQQFF.

The CDR3 spells CASRPGTGNSPLHF. In DNA form, the CDR3 reads TGCGCCAGCAGGCCCGGGACAGGGAATTCACCCCTCCACTTT. The chain carries TRBV23-1 and TRBJ1-6; TRBD1 agrees at 9 bases. TRBV23-1 is designated an ORF whose function remains uncertain. There are 14 residues in the CDR3. V shed 6 bases and J 7 bases; nucleotides not matched to a gene: 4.

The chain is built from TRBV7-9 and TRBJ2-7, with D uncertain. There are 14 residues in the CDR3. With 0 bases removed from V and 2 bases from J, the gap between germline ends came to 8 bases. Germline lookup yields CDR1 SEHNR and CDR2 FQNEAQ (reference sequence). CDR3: CASSLAGSTYEQYF. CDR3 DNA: TGTGCCAGCAGCTTAGCGGGCAGCACCTACGAGCAGTACTTC. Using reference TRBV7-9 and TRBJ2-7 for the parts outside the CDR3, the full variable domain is DTGVSQNPRHKITKRGQNVTFRCDPISEHNRLYWYRQTLGQGPEFLTYFQNEAQLEKSRLLSDRFSAERPKGSFSTLEIQRTEQGDSAMYLCASSLAGSTYEQYFGPGTRLTVT.

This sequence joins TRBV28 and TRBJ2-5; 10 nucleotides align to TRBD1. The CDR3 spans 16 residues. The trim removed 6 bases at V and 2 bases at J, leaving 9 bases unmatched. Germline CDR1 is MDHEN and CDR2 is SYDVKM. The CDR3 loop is CASSRPGQGLQETQYF. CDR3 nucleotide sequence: TGTGCCAGCAGCCGCCCGGGACAGGGGCTTCAAGAGACCCAGTACTTC.